The 27 T cell receptor beta chains presented below share a single source sample, sequenced in a study of blood T cell repertoires in COVID-19. The table came from immunoSEQ multiplex PCR; TCRdb's copy has only in-frame clones and leaves some out. This sample has roughly 200,000 clones; roughly 82% occur once, and the top ten carry 7.8%. Sequencing was performed on peripheral blood. Source of these receptors: a woman in her sixties with COVID-19, enrolled during active disease.

The V call is TRBV5-1, the J call TRBJ2-2, with 13 nucleotides matching TRBD2. Per germline, CDR1 SGHRS and CDR2 YFSETQ. The CDR3 contains 16 residues. The V and J ends lost 4 bases and 2 bases, in that order; junction bases with no gene match: 2. CDR3 nucleotide sequence: TGCGCCAGCAGCACGGGACTAGCGGGAAACACCGGGGAGCTGTTTTTT. Protein: CASSTGLAGNTGELFF.

The CDR3 DNA is TGTGCCAACCCAAGCGGGCAGACGATAGCCTATGGCTACACCTTC. Translating it yields CANPSGQTIAYGYTF. The chain employs TRBV11-2 and TRBJ1-2; D unclear. The germline CDR1 and CDR2 sequences are SGHAT and FQNNGV. This CDR3 comprises 15 residues. The V gene lost 10 bases and the J gene lost 4 bases, with 22 bases spanning the gap.

The V and J genes are TRBV5-1 and TRBJ2-1; 7 nucleotides match TRBD1. Unmatched junction bases numbered 8, after V lost 5 bases and J lost 3 bases. The germline CDR1 and CDR2 sequences are SGHRS and YFSETQ. The CDR3 runs to 15 residues. The CDR3: CASRPTGVGYNEQFF. As DNA, the CDR3 is TGCGCCAGCAGACCTACAGGGGTCGGCTACAATGAGCAGTTCTTC.

The table lists this clone with a count of one. V gene TRBV2 combines with J gene TRBJ2-5; 12 bases are a match to TRBD2. The CDR3 contains 14 residues. Per the germline V gene, CDR1 is SNHLY and CDR2 is FYNNEI. With V trimmed by 7 bases and J by 3 bases, 3 bases remained unmatched. CDR3 sequence reads: CASTRLAGEETQYF. The CDR3 coding sequence is TGTGCCAGCACCAGACTAGCGGGGGAAGAGACCCAGTACTTC.

The chain carries TRBV5-4 and TRBJ2-5, with 11 bases matching TRBD2. The V and J ends lost 4 bases and 5 bases, in that order; junction bases with no gene match: 4. The germline CDR1 and CDR2 sequences are SGHNT and YYREEE (reference sequence). There are 14 residues in the CDR3. The CDR3 coding sequence is TGTGCCAGCAGCAAGGGACTAGCGGATGAGACCCAGTACTTC. Residues: CASSKGLADETQYF.

This chain joins TRBV18 and TRBJ2-5, with D hard to call. The CDR3 is made up of 13 amino acids. V lost 2 bases, J lost 5 bases, and 9 bases lay in between. The germline gives CDR1 KGHSH, CDR2 LQKENI. This chain's CDR3 is CASSPISGETQYF. The DNA of the CDR3 is TGTGCCAGCTCACCAATATCCGGGGAGACCCAGTACTTC.

The genes are TRBV3-1 (or the pseudogene TRBV3-2) and TRBJ1-5; the D is unclear. Germline CDR1 is LGHDT and CDR2 is YNNKEL (reference sequence). Trimming stripped 3 bases from V and 3 bases from J, with 6 bases between. The CDR3 length is 13 residues. CDR3 protein: CASSQSVNQPQHF. CDR3 nucleotide sequence: TGTGCCAGCAGCCAGTCCGTCAATCAGCCCCAGCATTTT.

The chain carries TRBV9 and TRBJ2-7; 9 bases fit TRBD1. The CDR3 spans 18 residues. V dropped 8 bases and J dropped 4; count of bases not matched to a gene: 22. The V gene's germline CDR1 is SGDLS and CDR2 YYNGEE. CDR3 bases: TGTGCCAGGAACCGGGACAGGGAAGAGGGTTTAGGGTTATACGAGCAGTACGTC. It translates to CARNRDREEGLGLYEQYV.

This clone was detected only a few times. V gene TRBV27 combines with J gene TRBJ2-1; D gene ambiguous. Deletions cut 5 bases from V and 7 bases from J, with 12 bases between. Germline V gene data show CDR1 as MNHEY and CDR2 as SMNVEV (reference sequence). The CDR3 extends over 13 amino acids. CDR3 loop: CASSPRLDNEQFF. In nucleotides, the CDR3 is TGTGCCAGCAGTCCACGACTGGATAATGAGCAGTTCTTC.

This clone came up a few times. This chain joins TRBV19 and TRBJ1-5, with a weak D call TRBD1 (5 bases). Germline-derived CDR1 and CDR2 are LNHDA and SQIVND (reference sequence). The CDR3 has 14 amino acids. Trimming left V 8 bases short and J 7 bases short, with 18 bases between. The CDR3 region has the DNA TGTGCCAGTGGCCTTTCCCAGGGAGGCCAGCCCCAGCATTTT. Protein: CASGLSQGGQPQHF.

The V call is TRBV29-1, the J call TRBJ2-7; D is ambiguous. The CDR3 length is 15 residues. The germline CDR1 and CDR2 sequences are SQVTM and ANQGSEA. Trimming stripped 2 bases from V and 2 bases from J, with 16 bases between. CDR3: CSVEIFGGTPYEQYF. CDR3 DNA: TGCAGCGTTGAAATATTTGGCGGAACCCCCTACGAGCAGTACTTC.

The chain carries TRBV5-5 and TRBJ2-5; a weak D match, TRBD1 (6 bases). The CDR3 extends over 13 amino acids. Germline V CDR1 and CDR2: SGHKS, YYEKEE (reference sequence). V shed 4 bases and J shed 9 bases, with 16 bases lying between them. DNA of the CDR3: TGTGCCAGCAGCCATGGACAGTCGTGGCCCCAGTACTTC. Translation gives CASSHGQSWPQYF.

The chain is built from TRBV5-1 and TRBJ2-3; 8 bases match TRBD1. Germline V gene sequence: CDR1 SGHRS, CDR2 YFSETQ. The CDR3 length is 14 residues. J was trimmed by 8 bases and V by 4 bases; bases with no gene match: 9. The CDR3 protein is CASSTGQGQGTQYF. DNA of the CDR3: TGCGCCAGCAGCACCGGACAGGGTCAGGGTACGCAGTATTTT.

This clone occurred a few times. This chain links TRBV7-8 with TRBJ2-5; D perhaps matches TRBD1 (5 bases). Germline V gene data show CDR1 as SGHVS and CDR2 as FQNEAQ. The V and J ends lost 1 base and 1 base respectively, with 10 bases between them. The CDR3 has 15 residues. The CDR3 DNA follows: TGTGCCAGCAGCTTAGGGCAGGGCCGCCAAGAGACCCAGTACTTC. As protein: CASSLGQGRQETQYF.

The V call is TRBV30, the J call TRBJ2-7; D might be TRBD1 (5 bases). The CDR3 consists of 13 residues. The germline V gene has CDR1 GTSNPN and CDR2 SVGIG (reference sequence). Trimming took off 7 bases at V and 2 bases at J, with 15 bases between the two ends. The CDR3 DNA reads TGTGCCTATACCCAGGGAAAGGCCTACGAGCAGTACTTC. Amino acids: CAYTQGKAYEQYF.

The rearrangement joins TRBV28 to TRBJ2-6, with 7 bases aligning to TRBD1. After removal of 5 bases from V and 0 bases from J, the junction contained 4 bases not matched to a gene. The CDR3 sequence is 16 residues long. Germline V lookup: CDR1 MDHEN, CDR2 SYDVKM. CDR3 nucleotides: TGTGCCAGCAGTCTCCACAGGGGCTCTGGGGCCAACGTCCTGACTTTC. As protein: CASSLHRGSGANVLTF. The full variable domain, in which reference TRBV28 and TRBJ2-6 provide the parts outside the CDR3, is DVKVTQSSRYLVKRTGEKVFLECVQDMDHENMFWYRQDPGLGLRLIYFSYDVKMKEKGDIPEGYSVSREKKERFSLILESASTNQTSMYLCASSLHRGSGANVLTFGAGSRLTVL.

This chain connects TRBV5-1 to TRBJ1-4, with D perhaps matching TRBD1 (6 bases). Germline V lookup: CDR1 SGHRS, CDR2 YFSETQ. V lost 4 bases and J 6 bases, leaving 19 bases between the germline ends. The CDR3 runs 16 residues. The CDR3 here is CASSLGVGTRDEKLFF. CDR3 bases: TGCGCCAGCAGCCTGGGGGTCGGGACAAGAGATGAAAAACTGTTTTTT.

The V gene is TRBV5-4, the J gene TRBJ2-1; D gene uncertain. Germline V CDR1 and CDR2: SGHNT, YYREEE (reference sequence). The CDR3 is 14 amino acids. V shed 2 bases and J shed 6 bases, with 12 bases lying between them. CDR3 nucleotide sequence: TGTGCCAGCAGCTTCGCCTCATTAGCCAATGAGCAGTTCTTC. It specifies CASSFASLANEQFF.

This chain joins TRBV7-2 and TRBJ2-2; 7 bases map to TRBD2. Trimming took 5 bases from V and 6 from J; bases not matched to a gene: 9. This CDR3 contains 15 residues. Looked up from germline, CDR1 is SGHTA and CDR2 is FQGNSA. Written as DNA, the CDR3 is TGTGCCAGCAGCAGCCCGGGAGGCGGGCCCGGGGAGCTGTTTTTT. This translates into CASSSPGGGPGELFF.

This clone was counted only a few times. The chain carries TRBV19 and TRBJ1-2, with unresolved D. V gave up 3 bases and J gave up 0 bases, with 5 bases separating them. Per germline, CDR1 LNHDA and CDR2 SQIVND (reference sequence). This CDR3 spans 13 amino acids. CDR3 residues: CASSMAANYGYTF. The CDR3 nucleotides read TGTGCCAGTAGTATGGCAGCTAACTATGGCTACACCTTC.

The V and J genes are TRBV20-1 and TRBJ1-1, with 7 bases identical to TRBD1. V lost 4 bases and J lost 9; bases outside the gene matches: 5. Germline CDR1 and CDR2: DFQATT and SNEGSKA (reference sequence). The CDR3 has 11 amino acids. The CDR3 DNA follows: TGCAGTGCTATGAAGGGGGCCCAAGCTTTCTTT. Amino acids: CSAMKGAQAFF.

This clone was counted between two and nine times. This chain links TRBV7-9 with TRBJ1-6; 7 bases agree with TRBD1. The germline V gene encodes CDR1 SEHNR and CDR2 FQNEAQ (reference sequence). The V and J ends lost 5 bases and 7 bases, in that order; junction bases with no gene match: 2. The CDR3 covers 13 residues. CDR3 sequence (DNA): TGTGCCAGCAGCCCGACAGGGAATTCACCCCTCCACTTT. Encoded protein: CASSPTGNSPLHF.

The chain is built from TRBV10-2 and TRBJ2-7; 9 bases agree with TRBD1. J gave up 0 bases and V 10 bases, and 7 bases lay outside the gene matches. This CDR3 is built from 14 residues. Germline V CDR1 and CDR2: WSHSY, SAAADI. CDR3: CATTGTGSSYEQYV. The CDR3 DNA reads as TGCGCCACCACCGGGACAGGGAGCTCCTACGAGCAGTACGTC.

The rearrangement links TRBV2 to TRBJ1-1; 10 bases are shared with TRBD1. V lost 2 bases to trimming and J lost 6 bases; unmatched junction nucleotides: 6. The CDR3 covers 15 residues. Germline values: CDR1 SNHLY, CDR2 FYNNEI. This CDR3 is CASSERGQGRPEAFF. CDR3 DNA sequence: TGTGCCAGCAGTGAAAGGGGACAGGGGCGGCCTGAAGCTTTCTTT.

V usage is TRBV10-3 and J usage is TRBJ1-1, with 7 nucleotides matching TRBD1. Unmatched junction bases numbered 6, after V lost 6 bases and J lost 5 bases. The germline CDR1 and CDR2 sequences are ENHRY and SYGVKD. The CDR3 contains 13 residues. CDR3 sequence: CAIRTTGSTEAFF. In DNA form, the CDR3 reads TGTGCCATCAGGACGACAGGGTCGACTGAAGCTTTCTTT.

V gene TRBV29-1 combines with J gene TRBJ2-2; perhaps TRBD2 as D (6 bases). Germline loops: CDR1 SQVTM, CDR2 ANQGSEA. The ends were cut back, 4 bases at V and 5 bases at J, with 17 bases in the middle. The CDR3 is 15 amino acids. The CDR3 nucleotides read TGCAGCGTTGTAACCGGGACTTCTATTACCGGGGAGCTGTTTTTT. It specifies CSVVTGTSITGELFF.

The chain is built from TRBV19 and TRBJ1-1, with 7 positions matching TRBD1. Unmatched junction bases numbered 9, after V lost 5 bases and J lost 6 bases. Germline CDR1 and CDR2: LNHDA and SQIVND (reference sequence). This CDR3 is built from 14 residues. The CDR3 DNA reads TGTGCCAGTAGTCCGACAGGGCCCTTGGCTGAAGCTTTCTTT. Translating gives CASSPTGPLAEAFF.